This T cell receptor (beta chain) is from a study of T cells after posttransplantation cyclophosphamide. The V end lost 5 bases, the J end lost 0 bases, and 11 bases lay between the germline ends. This CDR3 has 15 amino acids. The germline V gene has CDR1 WSHSY and CDR2 SAAADI. Ten or more counts support this clone. TCRdb keeps only in-frame clones here, not all; method: immunoSEQ multiplex PCR. The sample was found to contain 40,000 to 55,000 clones, and every one recurs. This TCR derives from a man aged 35-49 years in good health, CMV-negative, and a related stem cell transplant donor. The sequenced sample was PBMCs. The V call is TRBV10-2, the J call TRBJ1-3; tentative D call: TRBD1 (5 bases). CDR3 nucleotide sequence: TGCGCCAGCAGTCACCCAGGGCCCTCTGGAAACACCATATATTTT. Translating gives CASSHPGPSGNTIYF.